The 12 T cell receptor beta chains below were found in one sample sequenced in a study of vaccination and CD4 T cells after COVID-19. Cultured CD4+ T-cell DNA underwent Oncomine TCR Beta short-read sequencing. Using its own MiXCR run on the PCR reads, TCRdb lists one record per CDR3 protein. The sample lists about 13,000 distinct CDR3 sequences; 50% to 65% were seen once. Antigens of these TCRs are unknown. Treatment specified: roughly 11-day PBMC culture with coronavirus spike peptide pools or control peptides (ViraFEST assay). The sequences come from cultured CD4+ T cells from blood, collected after SARS-CoV-2 vaccination. All receptors derive from a human donor with COVID-19.

The chain is built from TRBV5-1 and TRBJ1-6; 7 nucleotides match TRBD1. The CDR3 has 16 amino acids. Germline values: CDR1 SGHRS, CDR2 YFSETQ. Trimming at V came to 1 base and at J to 3 bases, leaving 4 bases not matched to a gene. This CDR3 is CASSLTGDLYNSPLHF. The CDR3 DNA follows: TGCGCCAGCAGCTTGACAGGGGATCTCTATAATTCACCCCTCCACTTT.

This clonotype turned up a few times. The CDR3 coding sequence is TGCAGTGCCCCCCCCTCTGGGGCCAACGTCCTGACTTTC. Translated: CSAPPSGANVLTF. This chain links TRBV20-1 with TRBJ2-6; D ambiguous. Germline V CDR1 and CDR2: DFQATT, SNEGSKA (reference sequence). With 6 bases removed from V and 0 bases from J, the gap between germline ends came to 6 bases. The CDR3 sequence is 13 residues long.

This clonotype has just a few counts. The genes are TRBV7-6 and TRBJ1-3; D remains unclear. Trimming stripped 5 bases from V and 0 bases from J, with 2 bases between. Per the germline V gene, CDR1 is SGHVS and CDR2 is FNYEAQ. This CDR3 has 12 residues. CDR3 DNA sequence: TGTGCCAGCAGCCTCTCTGGAAACACCATATATTTT. The encoded protein is CASSLSGNTIYF.

The chain joins TRBV7-6 to TRBJ2-3; D is perhaps TRBD2 (6 bases). Trimming pared 2 bases from V and 0 bases from J, leaving 12 bases between. Germline CDR1 and CDR2: SGHVS and FNYEAQ. The CDR3 contains 16 residues. CDR3 nucleotide sequence: TGTGCCAGCAGCTTACAGAGCGGGTCTAGCACAGATACGCAGTATTTT. Amino acids: CASSLQSGSSTDTQYF.

The chain's CDR3 is CASSLGGQRGTGRGYTF. CDR3 DNA: TGTGCCAGCAGCCTGGGGGGACAGCGGGGTACAGGTCGGGGCTACACCTTC. The chain links TRBV12-3 or TRBV12-4 to TRBJ1-2; 7 nucleotides match TRBD1. Germline trimming cut 6 bases from V and 8 bases from J; bases unmatched to any gene: 21. This CDR3 contains 17 residues.

The chain links TRBV6-2 or TRBV6-3 to TRBJ2-7; 9 nucleotides agree with TRBD1. V lost 7 bases, J lost 5 bases, and 18 bases stayed unmatched. Germline CDR1 reads MNHEY; CDR2 reads SVGEGT. The CDR3 has 17 amino acids. DNA of the CDR3: TGTGCCAGCAAGGCCCGCGGGACAGGGTGGGCCTGGCACGAGCAGTACTTC. Translating it yields CASKARGTGWAWHEQYF.

The rearrangement uses TRBV20-1 and TRBJ2-1; TRBD2 aligns across 14 bases. J was trimmed by 1 base and V by 1 base; bases with no gene match: 12. The germline CDR1 and CDR2 sequences are DFQATT and SNEGSKA (reference sequence). This CDR3 has 20 amino acids. In DNA, the CDR3 is TGCAGTGCTAGAGGCCCCAGCGGACTAGCGGGGGGAGGATCCTACAATGAGCAGTTCTTC. Protein sequence: CSARGPSGLAGGGSYNEQFF.

This clonotype showed up just a few times. The rearrangement uses TRBV30 and TRBJ1-5; the match to TRBD1 covers 9 bases. From germline, CDR1 is GTSNPN and CDR2 SVGIG (reference sequence). V shed 3 bases, J shed 2 bases, and the junction held 11 bases outside the gene matches. This CDR3 is 17 amino acids long. The CDR3 DNA follows: TGTGCCTGGAGCGAAACCACAGGGGGCTTAGGCAATCAGCCCCAGCATTTT. It codes for CAWSETTGGLGNQPQHF.

The V gene is TRBV19, the J gene TRBJ1-2, with 8 bases aligning to TRBD1. The junction had 11 bases not matched to a gene; V was cut back by 6 bases and J by 8 bases. The germline V gene has CDR1 LNHDA and CDR2 SQIVND (reference sequence). The CDR3 extends over 14 amino acids. The CDR3 protein is CASSRQDRALGYTF. The CDR3 DNA is TGTGCCAGTAGCAGACAGGACAGGGCCTTGGGCTACACCTTC. Variable domain in full (rest from reference TRBV19 and TRBJ1-2): DGGITQSPKYLFRKEGQNVTLSCEQNLNHDAMYWYRQDPGQGLRLIYYSQIVNDFQKGDIAEGYSVSREKKESFPLTVTSAQKNPTAFYLCASSRQDRALGYTFGSGTRLTVV.

The V call is TRBV7-9, the J call TRBJ2-5, with D perhaps TRBD1 (6 bases). The germline V gene encodes CDR1 SEHNR and CDR2 FQNEAQ (reference sequence). Trimming removed 1 base from V and 5 bases from J, with 11 bases in between. The length of the CDR3 is 14 residues. Written as DNA, the CDR3 is TGTGCCAGCAGCTTAGACAGGGATAGGGAGACCCAGTACTTC. Translated, it gives CASSLDRDRETQYF.

This clonotype was counted a few times. This sequence joins TRBV6-1 and TRBJ2-5; D call uncertain. The CDR3 extends over 13 amino acids. Germline V lookup: CDR1 MNHNS, CDR2 SASEGT. The CDR3 nucleotides are TGTGCTTCCGTGAACAGTTCTCAAGAGACCCAGTACTTC. Its translation is CASVNSSQETQYF.

The chain links TRBV6-1 to TRBJ2-3, with D uncertain. The CDR3 is made up of 14 amino acids. Trimming left V 6 bases short and J 2 bases short, with 12 bases between. Germline V gives CDR1 MNHNS, CDR2 SASEGT. CDR3 sequence (DNA): TGTGCCAGCAGATGGACCGTTTACACAGATACGCAGTATTTT. This sequence encodes CASRWTVYTDTQYF.